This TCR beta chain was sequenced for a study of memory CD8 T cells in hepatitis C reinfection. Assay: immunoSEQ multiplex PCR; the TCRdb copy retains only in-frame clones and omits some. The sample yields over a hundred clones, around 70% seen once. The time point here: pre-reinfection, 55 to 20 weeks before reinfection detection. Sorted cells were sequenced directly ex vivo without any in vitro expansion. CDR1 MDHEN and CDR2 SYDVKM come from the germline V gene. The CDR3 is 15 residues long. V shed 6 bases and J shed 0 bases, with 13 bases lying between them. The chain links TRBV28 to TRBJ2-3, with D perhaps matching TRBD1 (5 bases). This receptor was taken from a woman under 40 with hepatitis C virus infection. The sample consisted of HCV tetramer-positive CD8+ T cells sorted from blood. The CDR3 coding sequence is TGTGCCAGCAGGTCCCGACAGATTAGCACAGATACGCAGTATTTT. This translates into CASRSRQISTDTQYF.